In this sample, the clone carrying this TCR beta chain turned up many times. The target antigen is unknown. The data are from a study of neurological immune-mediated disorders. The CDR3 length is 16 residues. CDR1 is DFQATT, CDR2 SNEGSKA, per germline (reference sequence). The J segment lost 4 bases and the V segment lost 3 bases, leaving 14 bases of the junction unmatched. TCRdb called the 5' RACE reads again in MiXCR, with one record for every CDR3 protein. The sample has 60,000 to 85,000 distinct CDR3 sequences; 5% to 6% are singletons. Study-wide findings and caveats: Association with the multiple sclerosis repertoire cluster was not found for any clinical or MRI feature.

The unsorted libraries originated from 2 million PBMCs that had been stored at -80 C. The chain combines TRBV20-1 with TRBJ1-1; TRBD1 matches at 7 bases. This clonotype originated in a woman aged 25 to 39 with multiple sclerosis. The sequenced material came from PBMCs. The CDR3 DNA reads TGCAGTGCTAGGGGGGTTACAGGGGCAGGCGGCACTGAAGCTTTCTTT. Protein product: CSARGVTGAGGTEAFF.